A single sample is the source of the 24 T cell receptor beta chains below, sequenced in a study of T cells in Graves' hyperthyroidism and ophthalmopathy. Researchers amplified the TCR beta CDR3 regions from RNA transcripts. A set of HTBI primers served as the primers for a first-round RT-PCR of the TCR CDR3. Each CDR3 protein is one row after TCRdb ran MiXCR on the multiplex PCR reads. The table includes roughly 740,000 distinct CDR3 sequences, roughly 15% detected once. Sequencing was carried out using blood. The receptors here all came from a man between 18 and 29 years old with Graves' hyperthyroidism.

There are a few counts of this clonotype. The chain recombines TRBV28 with TRBJ2-7; D unclear. V was cut by 7 bases and J by 5 bases, with 15 bases left in between. This CDR3 spans 13 amino acids. The germline V gene has CDR1 MDHEN and CDR2 SYDVKM. DNA for the CDR3: TGTGCCAGCACCCAAGTCCCCCGGGACGAGCAGTACTTC. Its translation: CASTQVPRDEQYF.

The rearrangement links TRBV4-2 to TRBJ1-3; 8 bases are a match to TRBD1. This CDR3 is built from 15 residues. J lost 9 bases, V lost 0 bases, and 7 bases had no gene match. Germline CDR1 reads LGHNA; CDR2 reads YNFKEQ. CDR3 protein: CASSQEWTGFFTIYF. DNA for the CDR3: TGTGCCAGCAGCCAAGAGTGGACAGGGTTTTTCACCATATATTTT.

The genes are TRBV19 and TRBJ2-1; D possibly matches TRBD1 or TRBD2 (6 bases each). CDR3 size: 14 residues. V lost 9 bases and J lost 6, with 18 bases in between. CDR1 LNHDA and CDR2 SQIVND come from the germline V gene (reference sequence). For the CDR3, the DNA is TGTGCCAGCCAGATAGCGGACAGCGGCAATGAGCAGTTCTTC. It translates to CASQIADSGNEQFF.

This chain joins TRBV9 and TRBJ2-5; tentatively, D is TRBD1 (5 bases). The ends were cut back, 0 bases at V and 3 bases at J, with 6 bases in the middle. The CDR3 totals 13 residues. CDR1 SGDLS and CDR2 YYNGEE come from the germline V gene. CDR3 amino acids: CASSVAREETQYF. The CDR3 DNA follows: TGTGCCAGCAGCGTAGCCAGGGAAGAGACCCAGTACTTC.

V is TRBV7-9 and J is TRBJ2-2, with 10 positions matching TRBD2. CDR3 length: 18 residues. CDR1 and CDR2 (germline): SEHNR, FQNEAQ (reference sequence). Germline trimming cut 2 bases from V and 2 bases from J; bases unmatched to any gene: 8. CDR3 coding DNA: TGTGCCAGCAGCTTACGTTATGGACTAGCGGTAAACACCGGGGAGCTGTTTTTT. Its translation is CASSLRYGLAVNTGELFF.

This clonotype was seen a handful of times. CDR3: CSASARGDAYGYTF. The CDR3 DNA reads TGCAGTGCTAGTGCCCGAGGCGATGCCTATGGCTACACCTTC. The chain joins TRBV20-1 to TRBJ1-2, with D unclear. V was pared by 3 bases and J by 4 bases, with 15 bases between. This CDR3 is 14 amino acids long. CDR1 and CDR2 (germline): DFQATT, SNEGSKA (reference sequence).

This clonotype occurred a few times. The genes are TRBV9 and TRBJ2-3; D call uncertain. The V end lost 2 bases, the J end lost 2 bases, and 12 bases lay between the germline ends. The CDR3 spans 15 residues. Germline CDR1 and CDR2: SGDLS and YYNGEE. The CDR3 region is CASSVRPSSTDTQYF. As DNA, the CDR3 is TGTGCCAGCAGCGTGCGTCCGAGCTCCACAGATACGCAGTATTTT.

This clonotype has just a few counts. This chain links TRBV7-6 with TRBJ1-4; D not certain. This CDR3 region has 13 residues. CDR1 and CDR2 (germline): SGHVS, FNYEAQ. V lost 5 bases, J lost 5 bases, and 9 bases lay in between. Here the CDR3 reads CASSRRENEKLFF. Here the CDR3 DNA reads TGTGCCAGCAGCCGGAGAGAGAATGAAAAACTGTTTTTT.

The table lists this clonotype with a few counts. The chain has TRBV27 and TRBJ2-1, with 8 bases lining up with TRBD1. Germline-derived CDR1 and CDR2 are MNHEY and SMNVEV (reference sequence). J lost 7 bases, V lost 6 bases, and 8 bases had no gene match. This CDR3 comprises 14 residues. CDR3 in amino acids: CASSKDRTGNEQFF. CDR3 sequence (DNA): TGTGCCAGCAGCAAAGACCGGACAGGGAATGAGCAGTTCTTC.

This clonotype has a handful of counts. The rearrangement links TRBV12-3 or TRBV12-4 to TRBJ1-5, with D perhaps TRBD1 (5 bases). The CDR3 loop spans 15 amino acids. V dropped 6 bases and J dropped 0 bases, with 12 bases sitting between them. DNA of the CDR3: TGTGCCAGCAGAACCACAGGTGATAGCAATCAGCCCCAGCATTTT. This encodes CASRTTGDSNQPQHF.

This clonotype was recorded a few times. The chain has TRBV30 and TRBJ2-7; possibly TRBD1 for D (7 bases). The CDR3 loop spans 17 amino acids. Germline V CDR1 and CDR2: GTSNPN, SVGIG (reference sequence). The V end lost 0 bases, the J end lost 3 bases, and 21 bases lay between the germline ends. CDR3 sequence: CAWSVLTGRNLGYEQYF. The DNA for the CDR3 is TGTGCCTGGAGTGTTTTGACAGGGAGGAATCTGGGCTACGAGCAGTACTTC.

The sample holds many counts of this clonotype. The genes are TRBV20-1 and TRBJ2-4; D call uncertain. Germline V gene sequence: CDR1 DFQATT, CDR2 SNEGSKA (reference sequence). The ends were cut back, 5 bases at V and 5 bases at J, with 13 bases in the middle. The CDR3 has 13 residues. CDR3 residues: CSAADGRENIQYF. The CDR3 DNA reads TGCAGTGCTGCGGACGGGCGAGAAAACATTCAGTACTTC.

This clonotype was counted only a few times. A clone one base away is much larger, so this may be a read error. The chain has TRBV28 and TRBJ2-1, with D tentatively TRBD1 or TRBD2 (5 bases each). This CDR3 spans 17 amino acids. Germline values: CDR1 MDHEN, CDR2 SYDVKM. V was cut by 2 bases and J by 10 bases, with 24 bases left in between. The CDR3: CASSLTLRGPLGQEQFF. The CDR3 region has the DNA TGTGCCAGCAGTTTAACCCTTCGGGGACCTTTGGGGCAAGAGCAGTTCTTC.

This clonotype was picked up many times. J is TRBJ1-1 and V is TRBV7-9; tentative D call: TRBD1 (5 bases). The CDR3 is 14 residues long. V lost 1 base, J lost 1 base, and 7 bases lay in between. Germline loops: CDR1 SEHNR, CDR2 FQNEAQ (reference sequence). The CDR3 bases are TGTGCCAGCAGCTTAGGGGGCGGGAACACTGAAGCTTTCTTT. Encoded protein: CASSLGGGNTEAFF.

The chain uses TRBV3-1 and TRBJ1-2, with 8 bases identical to TRBD1. Germline V CDR1 and CDR2: LGHDT, YNNKEL (reference sequence). Trimming took 2 bases from V and 2 from J; bases not matched to a gene: 13. The CDR3 contains 18 residues. In DNA, the CDR3 is TGTGCCAGCAGCCAACCTGGGACAGGTAAAAGCGAGAACTATGGCTACACCTTC. Encoded protein: CASSQPGTGKSENYGYTF.

This clonotype was picked up many times. As DNA, the CDR3 is TGCAGTGCTAGGGAGGCCAGCGGGAGCGGTTCGGTAGAGACCCAGTACTTC. Translation: CSAREASGSGSVETQYF. The chain combines TRBV20-1 with TRBJ2-5; 8 nucleotides align to TRBD2. Germline lookup yields CDR1 DFQATT and CDR2 SNEGSKA (reference sequence). The trim removed 3 bases at V and 4 bases at J, leaving 16 bases unmatched. The length of the CDR3 is 17 residues.

This clonotype was seen many times. The chain is built from TRBV6-1 and TRBJ1-1, with D possibly TRBD1 on 6 matching bases. From germline, CDR1 is MNHNS and CDR2 SASEGT. The CDR3 is 13 amino acids. V dropped 6 bases and J dropped 7 bases, with 15 bases sitting between them. In DNA form, the CDR3 reads TGTGCCAGCAGACCTGCTGCAGGGGTTGAAGCTTTCTTT. Translation gives CASRPAAGVEAFF.

This clonotype has a handful of counts. This rearrangement joins TRBV18 to TRBJ2-7; 13 nucleotides agree with TRBD2. V lost 4 bases to trimming and J lost 3 bases; unmatched junction nucleotides: 3. The CDR3 runs 15 residues. Germline assignment: CDR1 KGHSH and CDR2 LQKENI. CDR3 loop: CASSLRTSGGYEQYF. As DNA, the CDR3 is TGTGCCAGCTCACTTAGGACTAGCGGGGGCTACGAGCAGTACTTC. Full variable domain (missing parts from reference TRBV18 and TRBJ2-7): NAGVMQNPRHLVRRRGQEARLRCSPMKGHSHVYWYRQLPEEGLKFMVYLQKENIIDESGMPKERFSAEFPKEGPSILRIQQVVRGDSAAYFCASSLRTSGGYEQYFGPGTRLTVT.

This clonotype was counted ten times or more. The chain links TRBV30 to TRBJ1-1; no clear D gene. This CDR3 has 14 amino acids. V was shortened by 0 bases and J by 1 base, with 9 bases between the two germline ends. Germline-derived CDR1 and CDR2 are GTSNPN and SVGIG (reference sequence). This chain's CDR3 is CAWSVRWRNTEAFF. CDR3 DNA: TGTGCCTGGAGTGTACGGTGGCGGAACACTGAAGCTTTCTTT.

This clonotype showed up many times. The rearrangement joins TRBV20-1 to TRBJ2-7, with 12 bases aligning to TRBD2. With 0 bases clipped from V and 6 bases from J, the junction kept 3 bases outside the gene matches. The CDR3 length is 14 residues. The germline gives CDR1 DFQATT, CDR2 SNEGSKA (reference sequence). As DNA, the CDR3 is TGCAGTGCTAGAGAACCTAGCGGGAGGGGCGAGCAGTACTTC. Translation gives CSAREPSGRGEQYF.

At least ten counts were recorded for this clonotype. The chain carries TRBV24-1 and TRBJ2-2, with D hard to call. The CDR3 is 15 amino acids. V was shortened by 2 bases and J by 5 bases, with 11 bases between the two germline ends. Germline V gene data show CDR1 as KGHDR and CDR2 as SFDVKD. The DNA of the CDR3 is TGTGCCACCAGTGATTCAAGCAAGGGAACCGGGGAGCTGTTTTTT. This gives the protein CATSDSSKGTGELFF.

This clonotype has a handful of counts. The chain joins TRBV20-1 to TRBJ2-1, with 9 bases aligning to TRBD2. The CDR3 runs to 15 residues. CDR1 and CDR2 from the germline V gene are DFQATT and SNEGSKA (reference sequence). Losses at the gene ends were 1 base for V and 10 bases for J; bases not matched to a gene: 11. DNA for the CDR3: TGCAGTGCTAGAGCTTTGGCGGGAGGGGTGAGGGAGCAGTTCTTC. Amino acids: CSARALAGGVREQFF.

In this sample, this clonotype turned up a few times. V is TRBV6-1 and J is TRBJ2-3, with no clear D. V was pared by 2 bases and J by 8 bases, with 11 bases between. The CDR3 loop spans 13 amino acids. Germline lookup yields CDR1 MNHNS and CDR2 SASEGT. The CDR3 loop reads CASSERAALTQYF. CDR3 sequence (DNA): TGTGCCAGCAGTGAAAGGGCAGCCCTTACGCAGTATTTT.

This clonotype was counted many times. The chain joins TRBV6-1 to TRBJ2-7; 8 bases match TRBD1. In germline, CDR1 is MNHNS, CDR2 SASEGT. This CDR3 has 14 residues. V was clipped by 6 bases and J by 5 bases; unmatched bases: 9. This CDR3 reads CASRLGQGAHEQYF. The CDR3 region has the DNA TGTGCCAGCAGACTAGGTCAGGGGGCCCACGAGCAGTACTTC.